Following are 25 T cell receptor beta chains from one sample sequenced in a study. Cells sorted as Tregs were CD4+, CD25+ and CD127-/low. TCRdb re-called the 5' RACE reads through MiXCR, storing one row per CDR3 protein. The top ten clones hold roughly 3.5% of a sample with fewer than 65,000 distinct CDR3 sequences, about a fifth of them seen once. The sample taken for sequencing was tumor-infiltrating Tregs sorted from the breast tumor. Receptors were obtained from a female donor with breast cancer.

This clonotype was seen repeatedly, ten times or more. The rearrangement links TRBV7-2 to TRBJ2-7; no clear D gene. Germline lookup yields CDR1 SGHTA and CDR2 FQGNSA. V dropped 4 bases and J dropped 6 bases, with 7 bases sitting between them. The CDR3 contains 11 residues. The CDR3 loop reads CASSSYGEQYF. The CDR3 DNA reads TGTGCCAGCAGCTCCTATGGCGAGCAGTACTTC.

CDR3 protein: CASSLGLAGRETQYF. The DNA of the CDR3 is TGCGCCAGCAGCTTGGGACTAGCGGGAAGAGAGACCCAGTACTTC. The J gene is TRBJ2-5, the V gene TRBV5-1; 11 bases match TRBD2. This CDR3 contains 15 residues. V was clipped by 0 bases and J by 4 bases; unmatched bases: 2. The V gene's germline CDR1 is SGHRS and CDR2 YFSETQ.

This clonotype has just a few counts. The V and J genes are TRBV20-1 and TRBJ2-1; 11 positions agree with TRBD2. Trimming took 6 bases from V and 0 from J; bases not matched to a gene: 10. Germline CDR1 is DFQATT and CDR2 is SNEGSKA (reference sequence). The CDR3 contains 17 residues. CDR3 region: CSAEPASGRSSYNEQFF. The CDR3 region has the DNA TGCAGTGCAGAACCCGCTAGCGGGAGGAGCTCCTACAATGAGCAGTTCTTC.

The CDR3 loop is CASSQEKYLEQFF. CDR3 sequence (DNA): TGTGCCAGCAGCCAAGAGAAATACCTGGAGCAGTTCTTC. The chain is built from TRBV4-2 and TRBJ2-1; no firm D call. Germline-derived CDR1 and CDR2 are LGHNA and YNFKEQ. With 0 bases removed from V and 10 bases from J, the gap between germline ends came to 10 bases. The CDR3 consists of 13 residues.

A few counts support this clonotype. This chain links TRBV21-1 with TRBJ2-7. TRBV21-1 is listed as a pseudogene. The CDR3 spans 16 residues. CDR3 bases: TGTGCCAGCAGCAAAGCGCTGGGGTCTTCGAGCTACGAGCAGTACTTC. Translating gives CASSKALGSSSYEQYF.

The chain employs TRBV5-1 and TRBJ2-2; 8 bases map to TRBD1. Germline assignment: CDR1 SGHRS and CDR2 YFSETQ. V was clipped by 6 bases and J by 3 bases; unmatched bases: 10. The CDR3 spans 16 residues. In DNA form, the CDR3 reads TGCGCCAGCAACATCGACAGGGGCGGGGACACCGGGGAGCTGTTTTTT. As protein: CASNIDRGGDTGELFF.

The chain has TRBV6-5 and TRBJ1-1; D is ambiguous. The V gene's germline CDR1 is MNHEY and CDR2 SVGAGI. V dropped 6 bases and J dropped 10 bases, with 12 bases sitting between them. The CDR3 consists of 11 residues. The CDR3 is CASRSGGRAFF. The CDR3 DNA reads TGTGCCAGCAGGTCAGGCGGGAGAGCTTTCTTT.

This clonotype was found a few times. The V call is TRBV10-1, the J call TRBJ2-3; a weak D match, TRBD2 (5 bases). The CDR3 is 14 residues long. Between the trimmed V and J ends, which lost 8 bases and 6 bases, there was a span of 18 bases. Germline V gene lookup returns CDR1 WNHNN and CDR2 SYGVQD (reference sequence). The CDR3 sequence is CASRRDHSSDTQYF. The CDR3 DNA sequence: TGCGCCAGCCGACGGGATCACTCTTCGGATACGCAGTATTTT.

This clonotype was counted only a few times. The chain joins TRBV7-8 to TRBJ2-4; 7 bases are a match to TRBD1. Germline loops: CDR1 SGHVS, CDR2 FQNEAQ. V lost 2 bases to trimming and J lost 13 bases; unmatched junction nucleotides: 8. The CDR3 consists of 13 residues. CDR3: CASSLSDREPQYF. The CDR3 DNA sequence: TGTGCCAGCAGCTTATCAGACAGGGAACCCCAGTACTTC.

This clonotype was detected many times. This chain links TRBV11-3 with TRBJ1-1; the D gene is possibly TRBD1 (5 bases). The V end was cut by 2 bases, the J end by 3 bases, with 19 bases between. Germline CDR1 is SGHNT and CDR2 is YENEEA. The CDR3 extends over 17 amino acids. CDR3 DNA: TGTGCCAGCAGCTTAAATGTTGCTCTTGGGACCGACACTGAAGCTTTCTTT. Translated: CASSLNVALGTDTEAFF.

The rearrangement uses TRBV6-6 and TRBJ2-7, with a tentative D call TRBD2 (7 bases). This CDR3 comprises 14 residues. Germline CDR1 is MNHNY and CDR2 is SVGAGI (reference sequence). Trimming removed 7 bases at V and 6 bases at J, with 19 bases between. The DNA of the CDR3 is TGTGCCAGCACCCCTCGAGGGGGGGAGTCCGAGCAGTACTTC. Its translation is CASTPRGGESEQYF.

DNA for the CDR3: TGTGCCAGCAGCCTAGGACTAGCAGTCACAGATACGCAGTATTTT. Residues: CASSLGLAVTDTQYF. The V call is TRBV7-3, the J call TRBJ2-3; 8 positions agree with TRBD2. This CDR3 has 15 amino acids. V was pared by 5 bases and J by 2 bases, with 6 bases of the junction left unmatched. Germline V CDR1 and CDR2: SGHTA, FQGTGA.

The sample holds a few counts of this clonotype. This may be a read error: a much more frequent sequence differs by one nucleotide. The CDR3 DNA follows: TGCGCCAGCAGCTCCGGACTAGCGGGAGGAGCTGAGCAGTTCTTC. Its protein is CASSSGLAGGAEQFF. The chain recombines TRBV5-1 with TRBJ2-1, with TRBD2 matching over 14 bases. There are 15 residues in the CDR3. Looked up from germline, CDR1 is SGHRS and CDR2 is YFSETQ. V shed 3 bases, J shed 9 bases, and the junction held 5 bases outside the gene matches. The whole variable domain, remainder taken from reference TRBV5-1 and TRBJ2-1, is KAGVTQTPRYLIKTRGQQVTLSCSPISGHRSVSWYQQTPGQGLQFLFEYFSETQRNKGNFPGRFSGRQFSNSRSEMNVSTLELGDSALYLCASSSGLAGGAEQFFGPGTRLTVL.

The chain recombines TRBV20-1 with TRBJ2-5; D not resolved. Germline CDR1 is DFQATT and CDR2 is SNEGSKA (reference sequence). This CDR3 comprises 10 residues. The V end was cut by 7 bases, the J end by 3 bases, with 6 bases between. Here the CDR3 reads CSVVKETQYF. CDR3 DNA: TGCAGTGTGGTTAAAGAGACCCAGTACTTC.

As regards this clonotype: One end of the junction does not line up with germline, which may come from a read error. The rearrangement links TRBV2 to TRBJ1-1, with D perhaps matching TRBD1 (6 bases). The CDR3 covers 13 residues. Germline-derived CDR1 and CDR2 are SNHLY and FYNNEI. This chain's CDR3 is CASDSQGNTEAFF. CDR3 DNA: TGTGCCAGCGACTCACAGGGTAACACTGAAGCCTTCTTT.

This clonotype has at least ten counts. This chain uses TRBV6-1 with TRBJ2-1, with TRBD2 identical over 13 bases. The V segment lost 5 bases and the J segment 2 bases; nucleotides outside the gene matches: 6. Germline V CDR1 and CDR2: MNHNS, SASEGT. This CDR3 region has 17 residues. CDR3 amino acids: CASSTETSGRAYNEQFF. CDR3 in DNA: TGTGCCAGCAGTACAGAAACTAGCGGGAGGGCCTACAATGAGCAGTTCTTC.

In its sample, this clonotype was seen many times. V usage is TRBV4-2 and J usage is TRBJ2-7; 8 nucleotides agree with TRBD1. The germline V gene encodes CDR1 LGHNA and CDR2 YNFKEQ. Trimming removed 3 bases from V and 2 bases from J; junction bases left unmatched: 3. This CDR3 is built from 14 residues. In nucleotides, the CDR3 is TGTGCCAGCAGCCACCCGGACAGGGCCTACGAGCAGTACTTC. It encodes CASSHPDRAYEQYF.

This clonotype came up a few times. CDR3 amino acids: CATSREVRNTEAFF. As DNA, the CDR3 is TGTGCCACCAGCAGAGAGGTCAGGAACACTGAAGCTTTCTTT. The chain employs TRBV15 and TRBJ1-1; D call uncertain. V was shortened by 0 bases and J by 1 base, with 6 bases between the two germline ends. The germline CDR1 and CDR2 sequences are LNHNV and YYDKDF (reference sequence). The CDR3 extends over 14 amino acids. Complete variable domain (other parts from reference TRBV15 and TRBJ1-1): DAMVIQNPRYQVTQFGKPVTLSCSQTLNHNVMYWYQQKSSQAPKLLFHYYDKDFNNEADTPDNFQSRRPNTSFCFLDIRSPGLGDTAMYLCATSREVRNTEAFFGQGTRLTVV.

The chain uses TRBV3-1 and TRBJ1-1, with D possibly being TRBD1 (5 bases). The ends were cut back, 1 base at V and 1 base at J, with 7 bases in the middle. Germline V gives CDR1 LGHDT, CDR2 YNNKEL (reference sequence). There are 14 residues in the CDR3. CDR3 bases: TGTGCCAGCAGCCAAGGAGGGGCGAACACTGAAGCTTTCTTT. Amino acid sequence: CASSQGGANTEAFF.

This clonotype turned up a few times. The junction and the germline gene differ at one end; a read error may be behind it. J is TRBJ2-3 and V is TRBV5-6; D is uncertain. This CDR3 has 11 amino acids. Germline V lookup: CDR1 SGHDT, CDR2 YYEEEE. The CDR3: CANSIRHTQYF. Written as DNA, the CDR3 is TGTGCCAACAGCATCCGTCATACGCAGTATTTT.

This rearrangement joins TRBV11-2 to TRBJ2-1; 10 nucleotides line up with TRBD2. With V trimmed by 2 bases and J by 7 bases, 14 bases remained unmatched. Germline V gene sequence: CDR1 SGHAT, CDR2 FQNNGV. The length of the CDR3 is 18 residues. The CDR3 here is CASSLLIWASGSLNEQFF. In DNA form, the CDR3 reads TGTGCCAGCAGCTTATTGATTTGGGCTAGCGGGAGTCTGAATGAGCAGTTCTTC.

This clonotype has just a few counts. V usage is TRBV7-9 and J usage is TRBJ1-1, with 7 bases lining up with TRBD1. The CDR3 loop spans 16 amino acids. With V trimmed by 8 bases and J by 0 bases, 12 bases remained unmatched. The V gene's germline CDR1 is SEHNR and CDR2 FQNEAQ (reference sequence). The CDR3: CASEATGVTMNTEAFF. As DNA, the CDR3 is TGTGCCAGCGAAGCCACAGGGGTCACTATGAACACTGAAGCTTTCTTT.

The chain links TRBV7-3 to TRBJ2-7; D gene uncertain. This CDR3 region has 14 residues. From germline, CDR1 is SGHTA and CDR2 FQGTGA. Trimming took 1 base from V and 2 from J, leaving 9 bases between them. The DNA of the CDR3 is TGTGCCAGCAGCTTAAGGCCAGGAGCCTACGAGCAGTACTTC. It translates to CASSLRPGAYEQYF.

The chain recombines TRBV7-2 with TRBJ2-3, with no clear D. The length of the CDR3 is 16 residues. Germline V gene data show CDR1 as SGHTA and CDR2 as FQGNSA. V lost 5 bases and J 3 bases, leaving 18 bases between the germline ends. The CDR3 nucleotides are TGTGCCAGCAGCGAAGCAGTTGGTCGAGCAACAGATACGCAGTATTTT. Translated, it gives CASSEAVGRATDTQYF.

This clonotype was counted only a few times. V usage is TRBV20-1 and J usage is TRBJ2-1, with 13 bases matching TRBD2. Trimming at V came to 5 bases and at J to 5 bases, leaving 6 bases not matched to a gene. CDR1 is DFQATT, CDR2 SNEGSKA, per germline (reference sequence). The CDR3 runs 15 residues. Here the CDR3 DNA reads TGCAGTGCTCCTCCGGGACTAGCGGGAAACAATGAGCAGTTCTTC. Its protein is CSAPPGLAGNNEQFF.